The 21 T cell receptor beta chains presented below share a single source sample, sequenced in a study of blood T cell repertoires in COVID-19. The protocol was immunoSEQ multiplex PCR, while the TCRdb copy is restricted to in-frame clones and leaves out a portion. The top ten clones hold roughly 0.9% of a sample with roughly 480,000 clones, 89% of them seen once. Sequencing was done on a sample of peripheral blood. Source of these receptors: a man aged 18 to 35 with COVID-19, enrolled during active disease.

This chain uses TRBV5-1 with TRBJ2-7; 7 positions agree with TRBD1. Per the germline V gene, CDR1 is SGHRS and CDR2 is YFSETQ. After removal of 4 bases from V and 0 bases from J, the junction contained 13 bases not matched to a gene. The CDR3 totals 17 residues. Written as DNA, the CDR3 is TGCGCCAGCAGCCCGACTGGTAGGGGGCATCGCTCCTACGAGCAGTACTTC. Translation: CASSPTGRGHRSYEQYF. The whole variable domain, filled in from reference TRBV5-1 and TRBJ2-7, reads KAGVTQTPRYLIKTRGQQVTLSCSPISGHRSVSWYQQTPGQGLQFLFEYFSETQRNKGNFPGRFSGRQFSNSRSEMNVSTLELGDSALYLCASSPTGRGHRSYEQYFGPGTRLTVT.

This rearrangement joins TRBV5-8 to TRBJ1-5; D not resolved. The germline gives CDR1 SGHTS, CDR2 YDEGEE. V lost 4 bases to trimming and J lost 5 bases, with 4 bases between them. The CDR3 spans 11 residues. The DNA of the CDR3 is TGTGCCAGCAGCCCGGATCAGCCCCAGCATTTT. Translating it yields CASSPDQPQHF. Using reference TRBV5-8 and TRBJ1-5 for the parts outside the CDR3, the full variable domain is EAGVTQSPTHLIKTRGQQATLRCSPISGHTSVYWYQQALGLGLQFLLWYDEGEERNRGNFPPRFSGRQFPNYSSELNVNALELEDSALYLCASSPDQPQHFGDGTRLSIL.

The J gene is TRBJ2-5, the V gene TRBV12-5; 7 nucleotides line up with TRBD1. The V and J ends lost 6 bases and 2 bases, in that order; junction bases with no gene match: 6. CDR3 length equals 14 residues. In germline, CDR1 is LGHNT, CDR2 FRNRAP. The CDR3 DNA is TGTGCTAGTGGCACCTCAGGGGGACAAGAGACCCAGTACTTC. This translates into CASGTSGGQETQYF.

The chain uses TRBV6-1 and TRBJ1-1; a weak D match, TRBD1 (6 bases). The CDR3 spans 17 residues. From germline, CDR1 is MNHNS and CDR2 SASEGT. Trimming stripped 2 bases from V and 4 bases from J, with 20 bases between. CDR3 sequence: CASSERGMVDIGTEAFF. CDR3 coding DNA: TGTGCCAGCAGTGAAAGGGGGATGGTTGATATAGGCACTGAAGCTTTCTTT.

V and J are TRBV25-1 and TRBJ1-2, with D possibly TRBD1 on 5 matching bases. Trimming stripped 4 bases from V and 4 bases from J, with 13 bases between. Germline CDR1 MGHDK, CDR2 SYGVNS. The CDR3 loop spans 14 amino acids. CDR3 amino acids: CASSATGTTYGYTF. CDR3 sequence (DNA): TGTGCCAGCAGTGCCACCGGGACTACCTATGGCTACACCTTC.

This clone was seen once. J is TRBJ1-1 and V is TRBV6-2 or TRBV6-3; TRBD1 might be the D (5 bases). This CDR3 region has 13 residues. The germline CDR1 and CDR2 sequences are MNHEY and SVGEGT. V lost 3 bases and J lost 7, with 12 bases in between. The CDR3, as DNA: TGTGCCAGCAGTTATTCAGGGCTGGGTGAAGCTTTCTTT. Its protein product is CASSYSGLGEAFF.

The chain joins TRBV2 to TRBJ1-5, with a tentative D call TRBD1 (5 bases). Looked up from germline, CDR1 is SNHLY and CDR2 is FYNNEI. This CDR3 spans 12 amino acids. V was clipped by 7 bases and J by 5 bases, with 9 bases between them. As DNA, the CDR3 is TGTGCCAGCAATGTCAGGGATCAGCCCCAGCATTTT. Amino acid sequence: CASNVRDQPQHF.

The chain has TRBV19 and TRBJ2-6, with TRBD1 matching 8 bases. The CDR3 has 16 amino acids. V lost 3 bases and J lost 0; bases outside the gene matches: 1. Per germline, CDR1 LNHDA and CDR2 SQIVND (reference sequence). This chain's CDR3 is CASSIDRGSGANVLTF. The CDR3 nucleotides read TGTGCCAGTAGTATTGACAGGGGCTCTGGGGCCAACGTCCTGACTTTC. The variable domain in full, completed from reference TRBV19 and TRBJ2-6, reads DGGITQSPKYLFRKEGQNVTLSCEQNLNHDAMYWYRQDPGQGLRLIYYSQIVNDFQKGDIAEGYSVSREKKESFPLTVTSAQKNPTAFYLCASSIDRGSGANVLTFGAGSRLTVL.

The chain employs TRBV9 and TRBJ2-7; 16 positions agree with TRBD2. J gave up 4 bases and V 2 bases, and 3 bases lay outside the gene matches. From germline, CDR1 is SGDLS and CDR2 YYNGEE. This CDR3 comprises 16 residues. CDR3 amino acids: CASSVGLAGGQYEQYF. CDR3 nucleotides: TGTGCCAGCAGCGTGGGACTAGCGGGAGGGCAGTACGAGCAGTACTTC. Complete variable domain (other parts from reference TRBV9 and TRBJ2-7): DSGVTQTPKHLITATGQRVTLRCSPRSGDLSVYWYQQSLDQGLQFLIQYYNGEERAKGNILERFSAQQFPDLHSELNLSSLELGDSALYFCASSVGLAGGQYEQYFGPGTRLTVT.

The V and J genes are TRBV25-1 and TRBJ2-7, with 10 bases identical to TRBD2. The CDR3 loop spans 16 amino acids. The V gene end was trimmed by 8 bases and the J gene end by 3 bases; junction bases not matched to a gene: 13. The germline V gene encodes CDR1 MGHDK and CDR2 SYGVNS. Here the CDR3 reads CASGKTSGETIYEQYF. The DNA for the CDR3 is TGTGCCAGCGGCAAAACTAGCGGGGAGACTATCTACGAGCAGTACTTC.

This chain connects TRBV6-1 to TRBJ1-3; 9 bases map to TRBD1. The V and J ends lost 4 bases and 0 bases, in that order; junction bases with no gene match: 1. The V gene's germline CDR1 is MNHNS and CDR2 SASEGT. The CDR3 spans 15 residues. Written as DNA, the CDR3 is TGTGCCAGCAGTGCGACAGGGGGCTCTGGAAACACCATATATTTT. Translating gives CASSATGGSGNTIYF.

CDR3 sequence: CASNPGTDGTYEQYF. CDR3 sequence (DNA): TGTGCCAGCAACCCCGGCACAGACGGAACCTACGAGCAGTACTTC. This chain joins TRBV2 and TRBJ2-7; D unclear. Germline loops: CDR1 SNHLY, CDR2 FYNNEI. Trimming removed 7 bases from V and 2 bases from J, with 18 bases in between. The CDR3 runs to 15 residues. Full variable domain (outside the CDR3, taken from reference TRBV2 and TRBJ2-7): EPEVTQTPSHQVTQMGQEVILRCVPISNHLYFYWYRQILGQKVEFLVSFYNNEISEKSEIFDDQFSVERPDGSNFTLKIRSTKLEDSAMYFCASNPGTDGTYEQYFGPGTRLTVT.

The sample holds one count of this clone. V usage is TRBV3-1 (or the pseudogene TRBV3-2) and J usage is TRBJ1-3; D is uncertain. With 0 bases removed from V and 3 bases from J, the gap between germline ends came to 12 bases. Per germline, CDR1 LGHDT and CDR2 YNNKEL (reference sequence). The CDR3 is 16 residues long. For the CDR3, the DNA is TGTGCCAGCAGCCAAGATCTTGGAGGGCGTGGAAACACCATATATTTT. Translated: CASSQDLGGRGNTIYF.

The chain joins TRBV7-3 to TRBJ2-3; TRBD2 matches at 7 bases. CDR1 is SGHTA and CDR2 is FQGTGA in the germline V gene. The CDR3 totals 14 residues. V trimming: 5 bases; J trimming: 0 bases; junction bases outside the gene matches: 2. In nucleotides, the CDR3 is TGTGCCAGCAGCAGTAGCGGGAGCACAGATACGCAGTATTTT. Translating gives CASSSSGSTDTQYF. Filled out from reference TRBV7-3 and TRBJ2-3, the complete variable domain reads GAGVSQTPSNKVTEKGKYVELRCDPISGHTALYWYRQSLGQGPEFLIYFQGTGAADDSGLPNDRFFAVRPEGSVSTLKIQRTERGDSAVYLCASSSSGSTDTQYFGPGTRLTVL.

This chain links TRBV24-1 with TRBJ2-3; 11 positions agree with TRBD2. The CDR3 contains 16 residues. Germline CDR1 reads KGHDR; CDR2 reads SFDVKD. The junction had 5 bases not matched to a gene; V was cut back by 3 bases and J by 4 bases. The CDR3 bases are TGTGCCACCAGTGATGTTACTAGCGGGAGCGCAGATACGCAGTATTTT. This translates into CATSDVTSGSADTQYF.

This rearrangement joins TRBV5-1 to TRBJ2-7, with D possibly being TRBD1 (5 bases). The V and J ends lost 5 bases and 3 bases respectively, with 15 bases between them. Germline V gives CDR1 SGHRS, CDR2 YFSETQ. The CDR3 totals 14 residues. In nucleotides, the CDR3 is TGCGCCAGCAGGGTCGGAACAGGCCTCTACGAGCAGTACTTC. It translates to CASRVGTGLYEQYF.

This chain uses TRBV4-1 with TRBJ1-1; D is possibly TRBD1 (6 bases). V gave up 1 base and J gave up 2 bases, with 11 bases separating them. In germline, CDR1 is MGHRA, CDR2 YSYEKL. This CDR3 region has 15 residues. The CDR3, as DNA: TGCGCCAGCAGCCAAGCCGACAGGCCAAACACTGAAGCTTTCTTT. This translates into CASSQADRPNTEAFF.

Here the CDR3 DNA reads TGCGCCAGCAGCCACATTTTAAGCGGGGGGGGACCCTACGAGCAGTACTTC. It codes for CASSHILSGGGPYEQYF. The chain carries TRBV4-1 and TRBJ2-7; 10 positions agree with TRBD2. The length of the CDR3 is 17 residues. CDR1 and CDR2 from the germline V gene are MGHRA and YSYEKL. J was trimmed by 2 bases and V by 3 bases; bases with no gene match: 10.

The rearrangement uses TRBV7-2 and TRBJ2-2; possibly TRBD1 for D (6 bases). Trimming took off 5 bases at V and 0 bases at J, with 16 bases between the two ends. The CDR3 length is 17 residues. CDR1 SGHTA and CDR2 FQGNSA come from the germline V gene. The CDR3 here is CASSRDILGTNTGELFF. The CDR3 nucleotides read TGTGCCAGCAGCCGGGACATACTAGGGACGAACACCGGGGAGCTGTTTTTT. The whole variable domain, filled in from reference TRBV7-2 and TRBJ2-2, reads GAGVSQSPSNKVTEKGKDVELRCDPISGHTALYWYRQSLGQGLEFLIYFQGNSAPDKSGLPSDRFSAERTGGSVSTLTIQRTQQEDSAVYLCASSRDILGTNTGELFFGEGSRLTVL.

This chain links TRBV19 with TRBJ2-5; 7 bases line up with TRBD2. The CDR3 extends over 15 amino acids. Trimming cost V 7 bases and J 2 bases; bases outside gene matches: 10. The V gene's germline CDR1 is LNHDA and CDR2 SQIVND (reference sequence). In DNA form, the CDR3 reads TGTGCCAGTAAAAGGGGAGGGTTAGGACAAGAGACCCAGTACTTC. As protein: CASKRGGLGQETQYF.

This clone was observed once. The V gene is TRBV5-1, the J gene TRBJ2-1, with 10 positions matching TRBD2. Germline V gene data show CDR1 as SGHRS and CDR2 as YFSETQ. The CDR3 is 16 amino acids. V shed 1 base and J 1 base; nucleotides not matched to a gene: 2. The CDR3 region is CASSLKTSGSYNEQFF. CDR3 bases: TGCGCCAGCAGCTTGAAGACTAGCGGGTCCTACAATGAGCAGTTCTTC.